These 17 T cell receptor beta chains originate from one sample sequenced in a study of T cell responses to AZD1222 COVID-19 vaccine. Profiling relied on immunoSEQ multiplex PCR, and the TCRdb table lists in-frame clones only, not all of them. The data hold about 110,000 clones, with about 92% observed a single time. The sequencing here drew on peripheral blood, taken 28 days after the second AZD1222 dose. The receptors here all came from an adult who received the AZD1222 COVID-19 vaccine.

The V and J genes are TRBV28 and TRBJ1-2; D might be TRBD1 (6 bases). Germline V gene lookup returns CDR1 MDHEN and CDR2 SYDVKM. The CDR3 has 13 residues. V was pared by 4 bases and J by 8 bases, with 14 bases between. The CDR3 reads CASSSPPRGGYTF. The CDR3 bases are TGTGCCAGCAGTTCCCCCCCCAGGGGCGGCTACACCTTC.

The rearrangement uses TRBV30 and TRBJ2-5, with D possibly matching TRBD2 (6 bases). Germline V lookup: CDR1 GTSNPN, CDR2 SVGIG (reference sequence). This CDR3 has 16 residues. The V gene lost 0 bases and the J gene lost 3 bases, with 17 bases spanning the gap. In nucleotides, the CDR3 is TGTGCCTGGAGTGTAGGGATGGGCGGGATAAAAGAGACCCAGTACTTC. Its protein product is CAWSVGMGGIKETQYF.

The gene calls are TRBV19 and TRBJ2-2; unclear D gene. The CDR3 spans 13 residues. The V gene lost 0 bases and the J gene lost 7 bases, with 6 bases spanning the gap. The germline CDR1 and CDR2 sequences are LNHDA and SQIVND (reference sequence). This chain's CDR3 is CASSIEGYGELFF. The DNA for the CDR3 is TGTGCCAGTAGTATAGAAGGTTACGGGGAGCTGTTTTTT.

The chain couples TRBV12-5 to TRBJ1-3; TRBD1 matches at 9 bases. This CDR3 contains 18 residues. V gave up 6 bases and J gave up 2 bases; unmatched junction bases: 14. Germline CDR1 reads LGHNT; CDR2 reads FRNRAP. DNA of the CDR3: TGTGCTAGTGGCAATACCGGGACAGGGTTCACCGCTGGAAACACCATATATTTT. It translates to CASGNTGTGFTAGNTIYF. Using reference TRBV12-5 and TRBJ1-3 for the parts outside the CDR3, the full variable domain is DARVTQTPRHKVTEMGQEVTMRCQPILGHNTVFWYRQTMMQGLELLAYFRNRAPLDDSGMPKDRFSAEMPDATLATLKIQPSEPRDSAVYFCASGNTGTGFTAGNTIYFGEGSWLTVV.

The J gene is TRBJ2-7, the V gene TRBV30, with D perhaps matching TRBD1 (5 bases). The CDR3 extends over 11 amino acids. V was clipped by 3 bases and J by 3 bases, with 6 bases between them. In germline, CDR1 is GTSNPN, CDR2 SVGIG (reference sequence). The CDR3 loop is CAWRQVYEQYF. The CDR3 DNA reads as TGTGCCTGGAGACAGGTCTACGAGCAGTACTTC.

This sequence joins TRBV4-2 and TRBJ2-7, with TRBD1 matching 10 bases. Trimming removed 1 base from V and 9 bases from J; junction bases left unmatched: 12. This CDR3 spans 16 amino acids. Germline V gene lookup returns CDR1 LGHNA and CDR2 YNFKEQ. The CDR3 reads CASSQVLGTGALRQYF. CDR3 nucleotides: TGTGCCAGCAGCCAAGTCCTAGGGACAGGGGCTCTTCGGCAGTACTTC.

The chain has TRBV7-2 and TRBJ1-2; D uncertain. The CDR3 runs 13 residues. Trimming took off 2 bases at V and 6 bases at J, with 10 bases between the two ends. Germline-derived CDR1 and CDR2 are SGHTA and FQGNSA. The CDR3 loop reads CASSLNPGDGYTF. CDR3 DNA: TGTGCCAGCAGCTTAAACCCAGGAGATGGCTACACCTTC.

The chain carries TRBV7-6 and TRBJ2-1; TRBD2 aligns across 14 bases. This CDR3 has 16 residues. Germline CDR1 and CDR2: SGHVS and FNYEAQ. The ends lost 5 bases at V and 9 bases at J; junction bases unmatched: 9. This CDR3 reads CASSDRGLAGAVEQFF. DNA of the CDR3: TGTGCCAGCAGCGATCGGGGACTAGCGGGGGCCGTTGAGCAGTTCTTC.

V and J are TRBV29-1 and TRBJ1-1, with TRBD1 as a possible D gene (5 bases). V was shortened by 4 bases and J by 1 base, with 10 bases between the two germline ends. Germline V gene sequence: CDR1 SQVTM, CDR2 ANQGSEA. The CDR3 is 13 residues long. Here the CDR3 reads CSVAGRANTEAFF. CDR3 sequence (DNA): TGCAGCGTTGCGGGCAGGGCGAACACTGAAGCTTTCTTT. Drawing the rest from reference TRBV29-1 and TRBJ1-1, the complete variable domain is SAVISQKPSRDICQRGTSLTIQCQVDSQVTMMFWYRQQPGQSLTLIATANQGSEATYESGFVIDKFPISRPNLTFSTLTVSNMSPEDSSIYLCSVAGRANTEAFFGQGTRLTVV.

This chain joins TRBV9 and TRBJ1-6, with D unresolved. This CDR3 is built from 14 residues. The germline gives CDR1 SGDLS, CDR2 YYNGEE. The ends were cut back, 4 bases at V and 7 bases at J, with 12 bases in the middle. CDR3 region: CASSRDTKNSPLHF. DNA of the CDR3: TGTGCCAGCAGCCGTGACACAAAGAATTCACCCCTCCACTTT.

The V gene is TRBV27, the J gene TRBJ2-5, with 13 nucleotides matching TRBD2. Trimming removed 6 bases from V and 4 bases from J; junction bases left unmatched: 5. The germline V gene encodes CDR1 MNHEY and CDR2 SMNVEV (reference sequence). The CDR3 loop spans 15 amino acids. The CDR3 is CASSSGTSGIETQYF. CDR3 sequence (DNA): TGTGCCAGCAGCTCTGGGACTAGCGGGATAGAGACCCAGTACTTC.

The genes are TRBV19 and TRBJ2-7; a weak D match, TRBD2 (6 bases). Looked up from germline, CDR1 is LNHDA and CDR2 is SQIVND (reference sequence). V lost 8 bases, J lost 2 bases, and 13 bases lay in between. The CDR3 loop spans 13 amino acids. CDR3 DNA: TGTGCCAGTTGGAGGAGGGTCCCCTACGAGCAGTACTTC. Translation gives CASWRRVPYEQYF.

V is TRBV19 and J is TRBJ2-7; D call uncertain. The germline CDR1 and CDR2 sequences are LNHDA and SQIVND (reference sequence). V was shortened by 3 bases and J by 2 bases, with 11 bases between the two germline ends. This CDR3 region has 14 residues. CDR3 protein: CASSIMHLTYEQYF. For the CDR3, the DNA is TGTGCCAGTAGTATCATGCACCTAACCTACGAGCAGTACTTC. Full variable domain (rest looked up from reference TRBV19 and TRBJ2-7): DGGITQSPKYLFRKEGQNVTLSCEQNLNHDAMYWYRQDPGQGLRLIYYSQIVNDFQKGDIAEGYSVSREKKESFPLTVTSAQKNPTAFYLCASSIMHLTYEQYFGPGTRLTVT.

This sequence joins TRBV19 and TRBJ2-7; 7 bases align to TRBD1. The CDR3 loop spans 13 amino acids. J lost 5 bases, V lost 9 bases, and 10 bases had no gene match. The germline V gene has CDR1 LNHDA and CDR2 SQIVND (reference sequence). CDR3 sequence (DNA): TGTGCCAGCAAAACAGGGGCTTCGCACGAGCAGTACTTC. Translated, it gives CASKTGASHEQYF.

The chain employs TRBV6-1 and TRBJ1-1; possibly TRBD1 for D (6 bases). This CDR3 is 14 amino acids long. Germline V gives CDR1 MNHNS, CDR2 SASEGT. Trimming pared 6 bases from V and 1 base from J, leaving 12 bases between. Here the CDR3 reads CASRGRGGNTEAFF. The CDR3 DNA reads TGTGCCAGCAGAGGAAGGGGGGGGAACACTGAAGCTTTCTTT.

The V call is TRBV28, the J call TRBJ1-6; no clear D gene. The V end lost 2 bases, the J end lost 2 bases, and 4 bases lay between the germline ends. Germline V gene data show CDR1 as MDHEN and CDR2 as SYDVKM. CDR3 size: 14 residues. The CDR3 DNA follows: TGTGCCAGCAGTTTAGTACCCTATAATTCACCCCTCCACTTT. Translated, it gives CASSLVPYNSPLHF. The variable domain in full, completed from reference TRBV28 and TRBJ1-6, reads DVKVTQSSRYLVKRTGEKVFLECVQDMDHENMFWYRQDPGLGLRLIYFSYDVKMKEKGDIPEGYSVSREKKERFSLILESASTNQTSMYLCASSLVPYNSPLHFGNGTRLTVT.

The genes are TRBV5-6 and TRBJ1-1, with TRBD1 as a possible D gene (5 bases). V was clipped by 5 bases and J by 1 base, with 12 bases between them. From germline, CDR1 is SGHDT and CDR2 YYEEEE. The CDR3 spans 14 residues. The CDR3 nucleotides are TGTGCCAGCAGTAGGACGGGGCAGAACACTGAAGCTTTCTTT. It codes for CASSRTGQNTEAFF.